The 18 T cell receptor beta chains reported below all come from one sample, sequenced in a study of CD8+ T cells in alopecia areata. Sequencing templates came from extracted RNA that was reverse transcribed into cDNA. The assay was immunoSEQ multiplex PCR, and TCRdb's table has in-frame clones only and misses some. Of about 97,000 clones listed, less than 50% were seen once; the top ten hold approximately 1.5%. The specimen was CD4+ T cells sorted from blood. All receptors come from a human donor with alopecia areata.

The CDR3, as DNA: TGTGCCAGCAGTAGACTCACAGATACGCAGTATTTT. Its translation: CASSRLTDTQYF. The rearrangement uses TRBV2 and TRBJ2-3; D unclear. Trimming shortened V by 5 bases and J by 2 bases, and 5 bases separated the two germline ends. This CDR3 comprises 12 residues. From germline, CDR1 is SNHLY and CDR2 FYNNEI. The full variable domain, its missing parts supplied by reference TRBV2 and TRBJ2-3, is EPEVTQTPSHQVTQMGQEVILRCVPISNHLYFYWYRQILGQKVEFLVSFYNNEISEKSEIFDDQFSVERPDGSNFTLKIRSTKLEDSAMYFCASSRLTDTQYFGPGTRLTVL.

The gene calls are TRBV4-1 and TRBJ2-4; weak D call: TRBD2 (6 bases). The V gene's germline CDR1 is MGHRA and CDR2 YSYEKL. With 0 bases removed from V and 5 bases from J, the gap between germline ends came to 20 bases. The CDR3 is 18 residues long. CDR3 nucleotides: TGCGCCAGCAGCCAAGATCACAATACAGTGGGGGAGGAAAACATTCAGTACTTC. Its translation is CASSQDHNTVGEENIQYF.

This clone is a singleton in its sample. This chain links TRBV9 with TRBJ2-7, with TRBD1 matching 8 bases. This CDR3 is 14 amino acids long. CDR1 is SGDLS and CDR2 is YYNGEE in the germline V gene. Trimming removed 2 bases from V and 3 bases from J; junction bases left unmatched: 4. The CDR3 region is CASSVGQGGYEQYF. CDR3 nucleotide sequence: TGTGCCAGCAGCGTCGGACAGGGAGGCTACGAGCAGTACTTC. Based on the CDR3 plus reference TRBV9 and TRBJ2-7, the full variable domain is DSGVTQTPKHLITATGQRVTLRCSPRSGDLSVYWYQQSLDQGLQFLIQYYNGEERAKGNILERFSAQQFPDLHSELNLSSLELGDSALYFCASSVGQGGYEQYFGPGTRLTVT.

The V gene is TRBV2, the J gene TRBJ2-7; D is unresolved. Germline V CDR1 and CDR2: SNHLY, FYNNEI. V gave up 4 bases and J gave up 4 bases, with 8 bases separating them. The length of the CDR3 is 12 residues. The CDR3 DNA reads as TGTGCCAGCAGTGGGTGGCAGTACGAGCAGTACTTC. Amino acid sequence: CASSGWQYEQYF.

The chain employs TRBV6-5 and TRBJ2-7; TRBD2 agrees at 10 bases. Germline V CDR1 and CDR2: MNHEY, SVGAGI. The CDR3 totals 13 residues. Unmatched junction bases numbered 3, after V lost 6 bases and J lost 4 bases. Here the CDR3 DNA reads TGTGCCAGCAGGGGACTAGCGAGATACGAGCAGTACTTC. Translated, it gives CASRGLARYEQYF.

This CDR3 is CAWSAGQARTF. The CDR3 DNA reads as TGTGCCTGGAGTGCAGGGCAGGCGAGGACCTTC. The V gene is TRBV30, the J gene TRBJ1-2, with a tentative D call TRBD1 (5 bases). Germline CDR1 GTSNPN, CDR2 SVGIG (reference sequence). V was cut by 1 base and J by 14 bases, with 14 bases left in between. This CDR3 spans 11 amino acids.

The chain joins TRBV9 to TRBJ2-5; the D gene is possibly TRBD2 (5 bases). The CDR3 totals 15 residues. From germline, CDR1 is SGDLS and CDR2 YYNGEE. V lost 0 bases to trimming and J lost 5 bases, with 14 bases between them. CDR3 sequence reads: CASSVGAGVGETQYF. The CDR3 DNA is TGTGCCAGCAGCGTAGGAGCCGGGGTAGGCGAGACCCAGTACTTC.

This chain links TRBV7-2 with TRBJ2-2; 9 bases align to TRBD2. Germline lookup yields CDR1 SGHTA and CDR2 FQGNSA. The CDR3 totals 16 residues. J gave up 4 bases and V 1 base, and 4 bases lay outside the gene matches. The CDR3 is CASSLVTAGGTGELFF. As DNA, the CDR3 is TGTGCCAGCAGCTTAGTTACAGCGGGGGGCACCGGGGAGCTGTTTTTT.

This clone was found a few times. The chain combines TRBV28 with TRBJ2-5, with D possibly called TRBD1 or TRBD2 (6 bases each). CDR3 size: 15 residues. V gave up 4 bases and J gave up 1 base, with 13 bases separating them. Germline V CDR1 and CDR2: MDHEN, SYDVKM. CDR3 DNA: TGTGCCAGCAGTTCCATAGGAGGGGGCCAAGAGACCCAGTACTTC. Protein sequence: CASSSIGGGQETQYF.

V and J are TRBV29-1 and TRBJ1-4; unclear D gene. The V end lost 8 bases, the J end lost 5 bases, and 15 bases lay between the germline ends. The CDR3 has 13 residues. From germline, CDR1 is SQVTM and CDR2 ANQGSEA. The DNA for the CDR3 is TGCAGCTGTCTAGATTCGGGGAATGAAAAACTGTTTTTT. Translation gives CSCLDSGNEKLFF.

This chain connects TRBV30 to TRBJ1-5; the D is unclear. The germline V gene encodes CDR1 GTSNPN and CDR2 SVGIG (reference sequence). This CDR3 contains 15 residues. Trimming left V 3 bases short and J 5 bases short, with 17 bases between. The CDR3 nucleotides read TGTGCCTGGAGGCCTGGACTCGGCGGATATCAGCCCCAGCATTTT. As protein: CAWRPGLGGYQPQHF.

This clone has a handful of counts. The chain links TRBV27 to TRBJ1-2, with D unclear. Germline V lookup: CDR1 MNHEY, CDR2 SMNVEV (reference sequence). This CDR3 contains 13 residues. V was trimmed by 6 bases and J by 7 bases, leaving 15 bases between them. The CDR3 reads CASRPAIGSGYTF. In DNA form, the CDR3 reads TGTGCCAGCAGGCCTGCAATTGGATCTGGCTACACCTTC.

J is TRBJ1-6 and V is TRBV27, with unresolved D. This CDR3 has 10 residues. The V and J ends lost 11 bases and 10 bases respectively, with 9 bases between them. The germline gives CDR1 MNHEY, CDR2 SMNVEV (reference sequence). The CDR3 loop reads CAPGGSPLHF. The CDR3 coding sequence is TGTGCCCCAGGAGGCTCACCCCTCCACTTT.

CDR3 in DNA: TGTGCCAGCAGCTTTTTGGACAGGGCGACCTACGAGCAGTACTTC. This codes for CASSFLDRATYEQYF. This chain connects TRBV2 to TRBJ2-7, with 8 positions matching TRBD1. This CDR3 region has 15 residues. Germline V CDR1 and CDR2: SNHLY, FYNNEI. J lost 2 bases, V lost 6 bases, and 9 bases had no gene match.

The count of this clone is one. This rearrangement joins TRBV7-2 to TRBJ2-7, with 7 bases aligning to TRBD1. Germline assignment: CDR1 SGHTA and CDR2 FQGNSA. This CDR3 has 15 residues. The trim removed 3 bases at V and 2 bases at J, leaving 7 bases unmatched. CDR3 coding DNA: TGTGCCAGCAGCTTTCCGGGACAGTTAACCTACGAGCAGTACTTC. Residues: CASSFPGQLTYEQYF.

The CDR3 region is CASRVVNTEAFF. The CDR3 region has the DNA TGCGCCAGCAGGGTTGTGAACACTGAAGCTTTCTTT. The chain couples TRBV5-1 to TRBJ1-1; D gene ambiguous. The V and J ends lost 5 bases and 0 bases respectively, with 5 bases between them. The CDR3 totals 12 residues. Germline V gives CDR1 SGHRS, CDR2 YFSETQ.

The gene calls are TRBV29-1 and TRBJ1-2; TRBD1 matches at 11 bases. The CDR3 is 11 residues long. Germline V CDR1 and CDR2: SQVTM, ANQGSEA. V lost 6 bases and J lost 9; bases outside the gene matches: 3. CDR3 bases: TGCAGCGTCGGGACAGGGGGAAGCTACACCTTC. Protein: CSVGTGGSYTF.

A word on this clone: Distinct nucleotide sequences in the sample also encode this CDR3. The CDR3 bases are TGTGCCAGCAGCTTAAACTACGAGCAGTACTTC. Protein product: CASSLNYEQYF. V gene TRBV7-9 combines with J gene TRBJ2-7; D call uncertain. V gave up 2 bases and J gave up 3 bases, with 2 bases separating them. The CDR3 has 11 amino acids. The V gene's germline CDR1 is SEHNR and CDR2 FQNEAQ (reference sequence). Drawing the rest from reference TRBV7-9 and TRBJ2-7, the complete variable domain is DTGVSQNPRHKITKRGQNVTFRCDPISEHNRLYWYRQTLGQGPEFLTYFQNEAQLEKSRLLSDRFSAERPKGSFSTLEIQRTEQGDSAMYLCASSLNYEQYFGPGTRLTVT.